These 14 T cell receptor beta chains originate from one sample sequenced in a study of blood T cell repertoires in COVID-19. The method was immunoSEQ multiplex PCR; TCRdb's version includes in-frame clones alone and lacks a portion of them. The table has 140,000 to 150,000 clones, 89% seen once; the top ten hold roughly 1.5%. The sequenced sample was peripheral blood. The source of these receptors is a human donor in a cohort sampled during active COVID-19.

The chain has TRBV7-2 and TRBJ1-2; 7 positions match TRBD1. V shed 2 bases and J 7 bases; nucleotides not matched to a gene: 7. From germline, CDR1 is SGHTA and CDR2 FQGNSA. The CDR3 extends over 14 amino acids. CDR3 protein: CASSLPGGIGGYTF. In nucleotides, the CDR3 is TGTGCCAGCAGCTTACCAGGGGGGATTGGTGGCTACACCTTC.

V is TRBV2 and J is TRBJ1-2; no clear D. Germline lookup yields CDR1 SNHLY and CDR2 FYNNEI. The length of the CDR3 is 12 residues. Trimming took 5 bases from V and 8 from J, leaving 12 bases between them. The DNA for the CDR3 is TGTGCCAGCAGTCGGAGCCGAAGGGGCTACACCTTC. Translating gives CASSRSRRGYTF.

The CDR3 DNA reads as TGTGCCAGCAGCCCGGCGGGACAGGGGATATACACCATATATTTT. Translating it yields CASSPAGQGIYTIYF. The chain joins TRBV9 to TRBJ1-3; 10 bases line up with TRBD1. Germline V lookup: CDR1 SGDLS, CDR2 YYNGEE. This CDR3 spans 15 amino acids. V trimming: 4 bases; J trimming: 8 bases; junction bases outside the gene matches: 9. Full variable domain (missing parts from reference TRBV9 and TRBJ1-3): DSGVTQTPKHLITATGQRVTLRCSPRSGDLSVYWYQQSLDQGLQFLIQYYNGEERAKGNILERFSAQQFPDLHSELNLSSLELGDSALYFCASSPAGQGIYTIYFGEGSWLTVV.

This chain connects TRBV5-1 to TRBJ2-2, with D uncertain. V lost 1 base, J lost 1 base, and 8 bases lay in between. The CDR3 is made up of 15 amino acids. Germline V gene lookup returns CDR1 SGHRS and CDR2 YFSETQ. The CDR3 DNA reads TGCGCCAGCAGCTTGCTTTCCGGGAACACCGGGGAGCTGTTTTTT. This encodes CASSLLSGNTGELFF.

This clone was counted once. This CDR3 is CASRPAGPNQGYTF. The CDR3 DNA follows: TGTGCCAGCAGACCGGCGGGACCGAACCAGGGCTACACCTTC. The chain employs TRBV5-6 and TRBJ1-2; the D gene is possibly TRBD1 (5 bases). Trimming pared 5 bases from V and 8 bases from J, leaving 19 bases between. The CDR3 sequence is 14 residues long. Germline-derived CDR1 and CDR2 are SGHDT and YYEEEE.

The DNA of the CDR3 is TGTGCCAGCAGTTCGCAAGAGACCCAGTACTTC. Translation gives CASSSQETQYF. This chain links TRBV12-3 or TRBV12-4 with TRBJ2-5, with D uncertain. The V end was cut by 4 bases, the J end by 2 bases, with 2 bases between. This CDR3 region has 11 residues.

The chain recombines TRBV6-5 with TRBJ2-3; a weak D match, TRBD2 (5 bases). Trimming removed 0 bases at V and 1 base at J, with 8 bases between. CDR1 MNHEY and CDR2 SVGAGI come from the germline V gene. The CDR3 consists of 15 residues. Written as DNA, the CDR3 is TGTGCCAGCAGTTACTCGAACGGGGGCACAGATACGCAGTATTTT. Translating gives CASSYSNGGTDTQYF.

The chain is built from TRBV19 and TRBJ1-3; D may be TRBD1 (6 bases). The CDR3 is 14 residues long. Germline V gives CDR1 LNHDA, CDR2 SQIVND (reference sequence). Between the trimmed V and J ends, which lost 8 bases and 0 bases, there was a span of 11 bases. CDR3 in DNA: TGTGCCAGTGGGGGCAGCTACTCTGGAAACACCATATATTTT. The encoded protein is CASGGSYSGNTIYF.

CDR3 region: CATAPDGELYGYTF. The DNA for the CDR3 is TGTGCCACCGCGCCAGATGGGGAGCTCTATGGCTACACCTTC. The chain uses TRBV6-5 and TRBJ1-2; D is unresolved. Germline V lookup: CDR1 MNHEY, CDR2 SVGAGI. The V end was cut by 10 bases, the J end by 4 bases, with 19 bases between. This CDR3 is built from 14 residues.

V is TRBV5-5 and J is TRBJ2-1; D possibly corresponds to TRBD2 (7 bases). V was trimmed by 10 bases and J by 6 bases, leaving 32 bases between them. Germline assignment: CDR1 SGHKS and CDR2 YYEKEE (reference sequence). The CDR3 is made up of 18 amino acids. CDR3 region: CAAGPRGETGGRLNEQFF. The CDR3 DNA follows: TGTGCCGCGGGACCGAGAGGGGAAACGGGGGGCAGACTCAATGAGCAGTTCTTC.

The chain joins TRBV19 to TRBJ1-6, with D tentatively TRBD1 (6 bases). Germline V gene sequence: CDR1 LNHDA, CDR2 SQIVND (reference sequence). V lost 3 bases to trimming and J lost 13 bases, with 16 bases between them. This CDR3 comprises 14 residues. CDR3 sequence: CASSIGQTGIPLHF. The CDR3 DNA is TGTGCCAGTAGTATCGGGCAGACAGGAATCCCCCTCCACTTT.

The CDR3 DNA follows: TGTGCCAGCAGCTTGGCCGGGGGGGCTAATAGCGGGGAGCTGTTTTTT. Translating gives CASSLAGGANSGELFF. The chain employs TRBV7-2 and TRBJ2-2, with 8 bases that match TRBD2. This CDR3 spans 16 amino acids. Germline lookup yields CDR1 SGHTA and CDR2 FQGNSA. V shed 3 bases, J shed 7 bases, and the junction held 10 bases outside the gene matches.

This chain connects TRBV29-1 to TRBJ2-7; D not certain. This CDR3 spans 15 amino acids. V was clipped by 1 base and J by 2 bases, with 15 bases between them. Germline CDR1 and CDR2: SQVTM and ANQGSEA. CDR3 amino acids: CSVEGLTTKPYEQYF. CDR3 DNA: TGCAGCGTTGAAGGCCTTACTACGAAACCCTACGAGCAGTACTTC.

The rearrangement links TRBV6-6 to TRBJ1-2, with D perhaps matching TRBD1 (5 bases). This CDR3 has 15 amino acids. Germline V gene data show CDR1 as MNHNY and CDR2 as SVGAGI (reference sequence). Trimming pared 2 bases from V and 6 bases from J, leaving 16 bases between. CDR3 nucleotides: TGTGCCAGCAGTTACCTACAGGAGACACAAAATGGCTACACCTTC. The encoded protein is CASSYLQETQNGYTF.